The 24 T cell receptor beta chains given below trace back to one sample, sequenced in a study of shared clonotypes between healthy human individuals. Sequencing was performed with immunoSEQ multiplex PCR; in TCRdb, only in-frame clones are kept and a portion is missing. The sample holds roughly 2 million clones, approximately 95% seen once. Sequenced material: naive CD4+ T cells sorted from blood. Subset defined: CD45RA+ positively selected. Every receptor here comes from a man aged 18 to 29 in good health.

The chain has TRBV10-2 and TRBJ2-4; a weak D match, TRBD1 (5 bases). This CDR3 comprises 11 residues. The V and J ends lost 6 bases and 13 bases respectively, with 13 bases between them. Per the germline V gene, CDR1 is WSHSY and CDR2 is SAAADI. Here the CDR3 DNA reads TGCGCCAGCAGCCCAGACAGATACCAGTACTTC. Its protein product is CASSPDRYQYF.

This clone occurred once. The chain is built from TRBV4-1 and TRBJ2-3; a weak D match, TRBD2 (6 bases). V was cut by 5 bases and J by 3 bases, with 15 bases left in between. Germline V gene sequence: CDR1 MGHRA, CDR2 YSYEKL. The CDR3 consists of 15 residues. The DNA of the CDR3 is TGCGCCAGCAGCAAAGGGCAGGGAGGTACAGATACGCAGTATTTT. It specifies CASSKGQGGTDTQYF.

The V call is TRBV18, the J call TRBJ2-7; D possibly matches TRBD1 or TRBD2 (5 bases each). The CDR3 has 13 residues. CDR1 and CDR2 (germline): KGHSH, LQKENI. V was clipped by 4 bases and J by 1 base, with 8 bases between them. CDR3 sequence reads: CASSRDQSYEQYF. In DNA, the CDR3 is TGTGCCAGCTCACGGGACCAGTCCTACGAGCAGTACTTC.

The chain recombines TRBV6-5 with TRBJ2-7; 8 nucleotides match TRBD1. Germline V gene data show CDR1 as MNHEY and CDR2 as SVGAGI. The V and J ends lost 6 bases and 2 bases, in that order; junction bases with no gene match: 9. The CDR3 totals 15 residues. The CDR3 DNA sequence: TGTGCCAGCAGCCGAAACGGACAGGGCGCCTACGAGCAGTACTTC. It codes for CASSRNGQGAYEQYF.

The rearrangement uses TRBV30 and TRBJ2-2, with D tentatively TRBD2 (5 bases). The germline gives CDR1 GTSNPN, CDR2 SVGIG (reference sequence). Trimming removed 4 bases from V and 1 base from J, with 7 bases in between. This CDR3 spans 13 amino acids. In DNA form, the CDR3 reads TGTGCCTGGACCGGGATGAACACCGGGGAGCTGTTTTTT. Its protein product is CAWTGMNTGELFF.

On this clone itself: This specimen includes other DNA sequences encoding the same CDR3. The J gene is TRBJ2-3, the V gene TRBV5-4; 7 bases align to TRBD2. This CDR3 has 15 amino acids. Germline V gene data show CDR1 as SGHNT and CDR2 as YYREEE (reference sequence). The V segment lost 0 bases and the J segment 0 bases; nucleotides outside the gene matches: 1. The DNA for the CDR3 is TGTGCCAGCAGCTTGGGGCGGGGGAGCACAGATACGCAGTATTTT. This encodes CASSLGRGSTDTQYF.

In DNA, the CDR3 is TGCGCCAGCAGCCAAGGGGGGACCGAGACCAATGAGCAGTTCTTC. Translating it yields CASSQGGTETNEQFF. The V gene is TRBV5-1, the J gene TRBJ2-1, with D tentatively TRBD1 or TRBD2 (6 bases each). The germline V and J ends were trimmed by 4 bases and 6 bases, with 17 bases remaining between them. The CDR3 loop spans 15 amino acids. CDR1 is SGHRS and CDR2 is YFSETQ in the germline V gene.

V and J are TRBV5-5 and TRBJ1-4; D unresolved. Per germline, CDR1 SGHKS and CDR2 YYEKEE (reference sequence). Trimming removed 2 bases at V and 8 bases at J, with 13 bases between. The length of the CDR3 is 14 residues. This chain's CDR3 is CASSFWSMGEKLFF. The DNA of the CDR3 is TGTGCCAGCAGCTTCTGGTCCATGGGGGAAAAACTGTTTTTT.

The J gene is TRBJ2-1, the V gene TRBV19, with D unclear. The CDR3 totals 15 residues. V lost 2 bases, J lost 7 bases, and 15 bases lay in between. CDR1 and CDR2 from the germline V gene are LNHDA and SQIVND (reference sequence). DNA for the CDR3: TGTGCCAGTAGTATATTGGCCCCGACTGGGAATGAGCAGTTCTTC. This sequence encodes CASSILAPTGNEQFF.

The J gene is TRBJ1-5, the V gene TRBV28; perhaps TRBD1 as D (6 bases). The CDR3 covers 16 residues. V lost 1 base and J lost 5, with 15 bases in between. The germline gives CDR1 MDHEN, CDR2 SYDVKM. The CDR3 region has the DNA TGTGCCAGCAGTTTATATCGGGGGACATCATATCAGCCCCAGCATTTT. Encoded protein: CASSLYRGTSYQPQHF.

This chain links TRBV10-3 with TRBJ2-7, with unresolved D. The CDR3 has 14 residues. V dropped 10 bases and J dropped 2 bases, with 18 bases sitting between them. Looked up from germline, CDR1 is ENHRY and CDR2 is SYGVKD. The CDR3 DNA reads as TGTGCCACCCAAGACGGGCCTGGAACCTACGAGCAGTACTTC. It is translated as CATQDGPGTYEQYF.

This chain links TRBV9 with TRBJ2-5; 8 bases line up with TRBD2. The germline gives CDR1 SGDLS, CDR2 YYNGEE. CDR3 length equals 14 residues. V shed 4 bases and J 1 base; nucleotides not matched to a gene: 3. DNA for the CDR3: TGTGCCAGCAGCTACCTAGCGGGCCAAGAGACCCAGTACTTC. This translates into CASSYLAGQETQYF.

The chain joins TRBV14 to TRBJ2-7; 9 bases are a match to TRBD1. CDR3 length: 16 amino acids. J lost 2 bases, V lost 1 base, and 6 bases had no gene match. Germline CDR1 reads SGHDN; CDR2 reads FVKESK. CDR3 loop: CASSQAGTGWAYEQYF. The CDR3 region has the DNA TGTGCCAGCAGCCAAGCTGGGACAGGGTGGGCCTACGAGCAGTACTTC.

The rearrangement joins TRBV28 to TRBJ1-2; D may be TRBD1 (5 bases). The CDR3 is made up of 11 amino acids. Germline assignment: CDR1 MDHEN and CDR2 SYDVKM. In DNA form, the CDR3 reads TGTGTCTTGGGGGGTGTCGAAGGCTACACCTTC. Translation gives CVLGGVEGYTF.

The chain joins TRBV28 to TRBJ1-4; D perhaps matches TRBD1 (6 bases). The V gene lost 2 bases and the J gene lost 8 bases, with 15 bases spanning the gap. The germline V gene has CDR1 MDHEN and CDR2 SYDVKM. CDR3 length: 15 amino acids. The chain's CDR3 is CASSLGSRGPEKLFF. The CDR3 DNA reads as TGTGCCAGCAGTTTAGGGAGCAGGGGACCCGAAAAACTGTTTTTT.

Only one count was recorded for this clone. The rearrangement uses TRBV6-5 and TRBJ1-2; a possible D gene is TRBD1 (6 bases). Per the germline V gene, CDR1 is MNHEY and CDR2 is SVGAGI. This CDR3 spans 15 amino acids. Trimming removed 5 bases at V and 0 bases at J, with 13 bases between. The CDR3 loop reads CASSTGDITNYGYTF. The CDR3 region has the DNA TGTGCCAGCAGTACTGGGGACATAACTAACTATGGCTACACCTTC.

This chain uses TRBV5-4 with TRBJ2-3; D not certain. CDR3 length: 15 amino acids. Germline lookup yields CDR1 SGHNT and CDR2 YYREEE (reference sequence). Deletions cut 5 bases from V and 0 bases from J, with 13 bases between. This CDR3 reads CASRQSPTSTDTQYF. In DNA form, the CDR3 reads TGTGCCAGCAGACAATCCCCCACTAGCACAGATACGCAGTATTTT.

The genes are TRBV14 and TRBJ1-3; D unclear. V lost 1 base and J lost 4, with 8 bases in between. The CDR3 runs 14 residues. Germline V lookup: CDR1 SGHDN, CDR2 FVKESK. This CDR3 reads CASSQAAAGNTIYF. The CDR3 DNA sequence: TGTGCCAGCAGCCAAGCCGCAGCCGGAAACACCATATATTTT.

The chain links TRBV5-6 to TRBJ2-7; a weak D match, TRBD1 (7 bases). CDR3 size: 17 residues. Germline CDR1 and CDR2: SGHDT and YYEEEE. V was shortened by 0 bases and J by 0 bases, with 16 bases between the two germline ends. The CDR3 is CASSLDGGTASSYEQYF. CDR3 coding DNA: TGTGCCAGCAGCTTGGATGGGGGGACAGCGAGCTCCTACGAGCAGTACTTC.

The V gene is TRBV28, the J gene TRBJ1-3; D is ambiguous. The germline V gene encodes CDR1 MDHEN and CDR2 SYDVKM. The CDR3 consists of 16 residues. Deletions cut 3 bases from V and 0 bases from J, with 12 bases between. The chain's CDR3 is CASSFYSSFSGNTIYF. CDR3 in DNA: TGTGCCAGCAGTTTTTACAGTTCCTTCTCTGGAAACACCATATATTTT.

The chain joins TRBV28 to TRBJ2-7; 8 bases agree with TRBD1. CDR1 MDHEN and CDR2 SYDVKM come from the germline V gene. CDR3 length equals 17 residues. V lost 5 bases, J lost 7 bases, and 19 bases stayed unmatched. The CDR3: CASSGQSLGQAAWEQYF. CDR3 DNA sequence: TGTGCCAGCAGTGGGCAGAGCTTGGGACAGGCTGCGTGGGAGCAGTACTTC.

The J gene is TRBJ2-3, the V gene TRBV4-1; either TRBD1 or TRBD2 may fit D (5 bases each). The V gene lost 0 bases and the J gene lost 0 bases, with 10 bases spanning the gap. From germline, CDR1 is MGHRA and CDR2 YSYEKL. The CDR3 sequence is 16 residues long. CDR3 protein: CASSQEDGASTDTQYF. Here the CDR3 DNA reads TGCGCCAGCAGCCAAGAGGACGGGGCGAGCACAGATACGCAGTATTTT.

V is TRBV9 and J is TRBJ2-1; 7 bases align to TRBD2. CDR3 length: 14 amino acids. The trim removed 1 base at V and 6 bases at J, leaving 4 bases unmatched. The germline V gene encodes CDR1 SGDLS and CDR2 YYNGEE. In nucleotides, the CDR3 is TGTGCCAGCAGCGTACCGGGACTACCCAATGAGCAGTTCTTC. Protein product: CASSVPGLPNEQFF.

This clone has a count of ten or more. CDR3 region: CASSLDSALGEYF. The CDR3 DNA sequence: TGTGCCAGCAGTCTCGACAGCGCCCTCGGGGAGTACTTC. The chain uses TRBV28 and TRBJ2-7, with D possibly being TRBD1 or TRBD2 (5 bases each). CDR3 length: 13 residues. The germline V gene has CDR1 MDHEN and CDR2 SYDVKM. The ends were cut back, 5 bases at V and 11 bases at J, with 19 bases in the middle.